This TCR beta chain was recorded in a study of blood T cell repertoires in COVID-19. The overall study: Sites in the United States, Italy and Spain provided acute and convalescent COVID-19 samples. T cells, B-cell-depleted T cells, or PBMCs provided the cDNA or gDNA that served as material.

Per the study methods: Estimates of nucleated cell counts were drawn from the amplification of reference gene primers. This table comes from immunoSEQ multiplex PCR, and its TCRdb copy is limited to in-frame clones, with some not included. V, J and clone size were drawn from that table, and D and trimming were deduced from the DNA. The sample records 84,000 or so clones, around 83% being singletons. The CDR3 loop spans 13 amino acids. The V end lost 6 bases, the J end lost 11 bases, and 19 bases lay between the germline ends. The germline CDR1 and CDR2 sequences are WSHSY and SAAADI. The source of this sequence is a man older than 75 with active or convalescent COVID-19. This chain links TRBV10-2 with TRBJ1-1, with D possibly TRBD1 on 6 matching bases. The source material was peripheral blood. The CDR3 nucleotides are TGCGCCAGCAGGGAAAACAGGGATGAGGCCGCTTTCTTT. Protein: CASRENRDEAAFF.